The TCR beta chain under discussion was sequenced for a study of blood T cell repertoires in COVID-19. As for the study in general: Samples representing acute and convalescent COVID-19 were sourced from the United States, Italy and Spain. In each case, the material was cDNA or gDNA derived from T cells, B-cell-depleted T cells, or PBMCs.

Profiled with immunoSEQ multiplex PCR; TCRdb holds only in-frame clones, not every one. The sample lists roughly 150,000 clones, 80% to 90% occurring once. This CDR3 spans 15 amino acids. The V gene's germline CDR1 is SQVTM and CDR2 ANQGSEA. Trimming removed 1 base from V and 0 bases from J; junction bases left unmatched: 6. The source is a middle-aged woman with acute or convalescent COVID-19. The chain joins TRBV29-1 to TRBJ2-7, with 7 bases aligning to TRBD1. Source material: peripheral blood. The CDR3 DNA sequence: TGCAGCGTTGAAGGAGCGACAGGGAGCTCCTACGAGCAGTACTTC. Its translation: CSVEGATGSSYEQYF.